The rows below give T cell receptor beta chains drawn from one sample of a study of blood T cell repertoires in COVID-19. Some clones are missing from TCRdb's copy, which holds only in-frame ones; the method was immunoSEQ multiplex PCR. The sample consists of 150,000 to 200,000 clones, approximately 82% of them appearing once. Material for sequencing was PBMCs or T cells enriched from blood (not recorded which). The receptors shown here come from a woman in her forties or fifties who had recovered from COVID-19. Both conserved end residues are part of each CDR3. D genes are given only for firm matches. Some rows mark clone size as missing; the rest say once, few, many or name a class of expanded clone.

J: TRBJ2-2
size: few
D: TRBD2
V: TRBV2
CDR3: CASSVEASGNAGELFF
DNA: TGTGCCAGCAGTGTAGAGGCTAGCGGGAACGCCGGGGAGCTGTTTTTT

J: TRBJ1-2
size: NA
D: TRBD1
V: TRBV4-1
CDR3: CASSQDFGTGVRGYTF
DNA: TGCGCCAGCAGCCAAGATTTTGGGACAGGGGTTAGAGGCTACACCTTC

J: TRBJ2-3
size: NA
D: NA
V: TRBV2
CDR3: CASSELPGRGGTDTQYF
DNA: TGTGCCAGCAGTGAACTCCCGGGCAGGGGGGGCACAGATACGCAGTATTTT

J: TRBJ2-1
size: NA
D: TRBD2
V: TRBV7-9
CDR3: CASSPSRSGIPNEQFF
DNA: TGTGCCAGCAGCCCCTCCCGGAGCGGGATCCCCAATGAGCAGTTCTTC

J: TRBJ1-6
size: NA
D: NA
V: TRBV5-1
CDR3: CASSLGLRQRSNSPLHF
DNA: TGCGCCAGCAGCTTGGGTCTGCGGCAGCGCTCAAATTCACCCCTCCACTTT

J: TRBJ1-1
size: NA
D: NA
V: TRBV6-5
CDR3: CASSYSRPDNTEAFF
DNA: TGTGCCAGCAGTTACTCGAGGCCAGATAACACTGAAGCTTTCTTT

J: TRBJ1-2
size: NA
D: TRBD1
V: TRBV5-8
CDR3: CASSLRDSIYGYTF
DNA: TGTGCCAGCAGCTTGCGGGACAGTATTTATGGCTACACCTTC

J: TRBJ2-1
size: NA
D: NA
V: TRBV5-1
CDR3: CASSLVSVYLNEQFF
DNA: TGCGCCAGCAGCTTGGTTAGCGTCTATCTTAATGAGCAGTTCTTC

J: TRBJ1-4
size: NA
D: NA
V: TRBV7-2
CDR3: CASSQPAFNEKLFF
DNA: TGTGCCAGCAGCCAGCCAGCGTTTAATGAAAAACTGTTTTTT

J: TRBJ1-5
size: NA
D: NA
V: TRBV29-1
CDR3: CSVAGADSNQPQHF
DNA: TGCAGCGTTGCTGGGGCAGATAGCAATCAGCCCCAGCATTTT

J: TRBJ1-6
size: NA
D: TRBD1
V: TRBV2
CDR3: CASSEIDRGWLRALHF
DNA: TGTGCCAGCAGTGAAATAGACAGGGGGTGGCTCAGGGCCCTCCACTTT

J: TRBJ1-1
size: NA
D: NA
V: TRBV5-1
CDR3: CASGGEFNTEAFF
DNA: TGCGCCAGTGGTGGGGAGTTCAACACTGAAGCTTTCTTT

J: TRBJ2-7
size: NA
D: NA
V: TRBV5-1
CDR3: CASSSPGGLEQYF
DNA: TGCGCCAGCAGCTCCCCCGGCGGGTTGGAGCAGTACTTC

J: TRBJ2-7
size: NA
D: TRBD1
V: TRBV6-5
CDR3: CASSRDRGAYYEQYF
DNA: TGTGCCAGCAGTAGGGACAGGGGGGCCTACTACGAGCAGTACTTC

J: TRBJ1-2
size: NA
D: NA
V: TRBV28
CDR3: CASSSPGRRAGGYTF
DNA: TGTGCCAGCAGTTCACCGGGACGCCGGGCGGGGGGCTACACCTTC

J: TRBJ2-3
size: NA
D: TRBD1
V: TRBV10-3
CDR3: CAIRGQGSHTDTQYF
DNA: TGTGCCATCAGGGGACAGGGTTCCCACACAGATACGCAGTATTTT

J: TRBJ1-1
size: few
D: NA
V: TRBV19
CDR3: CASRYRDTEAFF
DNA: TGTGCCAGTAGGTACAGGGACACTGAAGCTTTCTTT

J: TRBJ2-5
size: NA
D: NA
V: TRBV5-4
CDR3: CASSSGTSQETQYF
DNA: TGTGCCAGCAGCTCGGGGACAAGCCAAGAGACCCAGTACTTC

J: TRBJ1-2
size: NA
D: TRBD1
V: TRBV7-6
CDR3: CASSLAQGTGMGYTF
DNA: TGTGCCAGCAGCTTAGCGCAAGGGACAGGGATGGGCTACACCTTC

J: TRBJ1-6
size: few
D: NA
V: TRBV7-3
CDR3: CASSRLGRTDSPLHF
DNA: TGTGCCAGCAGCCGCCTGGGACGGACAGATTCACCCCTCCACTTT

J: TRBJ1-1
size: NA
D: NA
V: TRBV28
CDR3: CASSLSGGGTEAFF
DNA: TGTGCCAGCAGTTTATCGGGGGGTGGGACTGAAGCTTTCTTT

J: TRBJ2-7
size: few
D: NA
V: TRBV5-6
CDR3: CASSLNGHSYEQYF
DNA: TGTGCCAGCAGCTTGAACGGACACTCCTACGAGCAGTACTTC

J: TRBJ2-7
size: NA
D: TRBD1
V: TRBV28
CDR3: CASSHYSPRDRTDEQYF
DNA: TGTGCCAGCAGTCATTATTCCCCCAGGGACAGGACAGACGAGCAGTACTTC

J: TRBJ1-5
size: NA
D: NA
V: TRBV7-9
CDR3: CASSLGDTSNQPQHF
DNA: TGTGCCAGCAGCTTAGGGGACACTAGCAATCAGCCCCAGCATTTT

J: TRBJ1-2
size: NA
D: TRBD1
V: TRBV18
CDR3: CASSPDRTNYGYTF
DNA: TGTGCCAGCTCACCGGACAGGACTAACTATGGCTACACCTTC

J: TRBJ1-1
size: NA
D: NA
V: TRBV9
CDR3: CASSVSQNTEAFF
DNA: TGTGCCAGCAGCGTAAGCCAGAACACTGAAGCTTTCTTT

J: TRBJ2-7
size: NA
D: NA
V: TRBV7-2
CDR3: CASSSLVTYEQYF
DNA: TGTGCCAGCAGCTCACTAGTCACCTACGAGCAGTACTTC

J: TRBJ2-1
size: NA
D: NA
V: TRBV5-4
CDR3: CASSSVGVSYNEQFF
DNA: TGTGCCAGCAGCTCCGTGGGAGTCTCCTACAATGAGCAGTTCTTC

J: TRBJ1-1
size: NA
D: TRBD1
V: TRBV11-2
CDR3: CASSPRQGGPNTEAFF
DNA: TGTGCCAGCAGCCCAAGACAGGGAGGTCCGAACACTGAAGCTTTCTTT

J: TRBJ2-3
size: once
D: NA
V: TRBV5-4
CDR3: CASSSEGGRDTQYF
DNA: TGTGCCAGCAGCTCGGAGGGGGGGCGGGATACGCAGTATTTT

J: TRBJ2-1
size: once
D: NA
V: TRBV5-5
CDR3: CASSSAGKNSYNEQFF
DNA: TGTGCCAGCAGCTCTGCTGGCAAGAACTCCTACAATGAGCAGTTCTTC

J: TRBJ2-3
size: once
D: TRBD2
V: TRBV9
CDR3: CASSSGSGRATDTQYF
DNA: TGTGCCAGCAGCTCCGGTAGCGGGAGGGCTACAGATACGCAGTATTTT

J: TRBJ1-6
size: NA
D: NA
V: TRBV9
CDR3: CASSVETGNSPLHF
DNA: TGTGCCAGCAGCGTAGAAACGGGTAATTCACCCCTCCACTTT

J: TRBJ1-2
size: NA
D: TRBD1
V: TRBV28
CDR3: CASSPPGQGAGYTF
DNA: TGTGCCAGCAGTCCCCCGGGACAGGGGGCGGGCTACACCTTC

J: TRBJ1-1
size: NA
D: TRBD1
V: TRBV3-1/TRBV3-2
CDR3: CASSQGDRAAEAFF
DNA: TGTGCCAGCAGCCAAGGAGACAGGGCTGCTGAAGCTTTCTTT

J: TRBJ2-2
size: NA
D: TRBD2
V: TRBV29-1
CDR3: CSVVLAGGNTGELFF
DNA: TGCAGCGTTGTACTAGCGGGAGGAAACACCGGGGAGCTGTTTTTT

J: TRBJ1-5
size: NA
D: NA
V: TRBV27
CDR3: CASSPRAGGTRSNQPQHF
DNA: TGTGCCAGCAGCCCCCGGGCGGGGGGGACACGTAGCAATCAGCCCCAGCATTTT

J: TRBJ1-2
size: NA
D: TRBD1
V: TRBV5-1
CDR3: CASSQRTGGYGYTF
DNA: TGCGCCAGCAGCCAAAGGACAGGAGGGTATGGCTACACCTTC

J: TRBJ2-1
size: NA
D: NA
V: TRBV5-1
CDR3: CASSLDGRNYNEQFF
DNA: TGCGCCAGCAGCTTGGACGGTCGCAACTACAATGAGCAGTTCTTC

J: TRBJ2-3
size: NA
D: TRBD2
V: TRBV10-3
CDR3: CAITRASGRVGDTQYF
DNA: TGTGCCATCACTCGGGCCAGCGGGAGAGTTGGAGATACGCAGTATTTT

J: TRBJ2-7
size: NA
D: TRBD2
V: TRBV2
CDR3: CASSWTSGRARSYEQYF
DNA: TGTGCCAGCAGTTGGACTAGCGGGAGGGCCCGCTCCTACGAGCAGTACTTC

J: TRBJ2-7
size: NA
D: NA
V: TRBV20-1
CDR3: CSASWNSPYEQYF
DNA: TGCAGTGCTAGTTGGAACAGCCCCTACGAGCAGTACTTC

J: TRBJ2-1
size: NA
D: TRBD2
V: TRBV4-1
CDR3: CASSRWGGEYNEQFF
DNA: TGCGCCAGCAGTAGATGGGGGGGGGAGTACAATGAGCAGTTCTTC

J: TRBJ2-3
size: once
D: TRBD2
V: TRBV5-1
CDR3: CASSLNRLARRTDTQYF
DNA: TGCGCCAGCAGCCTCAACCGACTAGCGCGCCGCACAGATACGCAGTATTTT

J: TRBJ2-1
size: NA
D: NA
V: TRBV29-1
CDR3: CAIRGSDFNEQFF
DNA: TGCGCAATCCGGGGGTCCGACTTCAATGAGCAGTTCTTC

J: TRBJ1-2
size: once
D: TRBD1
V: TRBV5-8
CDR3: CASSRSGTGINYGYTF
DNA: TGTGCCAGCAGCAGATCCGGGACAGGAATTAACTATGGCTACACCTTC

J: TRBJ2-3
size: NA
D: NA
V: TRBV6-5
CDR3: CASSYLLGTDTQYF
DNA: TGTGCCAGCAGTTACTTGTTAGGCACAGATACGCAGTATTTT

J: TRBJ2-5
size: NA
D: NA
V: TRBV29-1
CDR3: CSVTGEETQYF
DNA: TGCAGCGTGACAGGCGAAGAGACCCAGTACTTC

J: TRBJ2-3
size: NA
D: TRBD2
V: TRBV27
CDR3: CASSPSSGRPSTDTQYF
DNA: TGTGCCAGCAGTCCTTCTAGCGGGAGGCCTAGCACAGATACGCAGTATTTT

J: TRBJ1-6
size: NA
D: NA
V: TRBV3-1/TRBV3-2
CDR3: CASSPAGGTNNSPLHF
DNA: TGTGCCAGCAGCCCGGCGGGGGGAACGAATAATTCACCCCTCCACTTT

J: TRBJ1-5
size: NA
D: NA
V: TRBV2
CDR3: CASSDRGGGNQPQHF
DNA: TGTGCCAGCAGTGACAGGGGAGGGGGCAATCAGCCCCAGCATTTT

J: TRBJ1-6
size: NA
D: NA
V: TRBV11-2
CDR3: CASSLEGGMVSPLHF
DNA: TGTGCCAGCAGCTTAGAAGGAGGGATGGTTTCACCCCTCCACTTT

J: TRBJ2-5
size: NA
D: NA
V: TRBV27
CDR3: CASSLDRTPRGAQYF
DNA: TGTGCCAGCAGTTTGGACCGAACGCCCAGGGGGGCCCAGTACTTC